This is a list of T cell receptor beta chains from one sample in a study of blood T cell repertoires in COVID-19. TCRdb's table, derived via immunoSEQ multiplex PCR, lists solely in-frame clones and lacks some. The table lists 200,000 to 300,000 clones, roughly 83% of them singletons. The source material was peripheral blood. These receptors came from a man older than 75 with acute or convalescent COVID-19. Both conserved end residues are part of each CDR3. A D gene is named only where the DNA matches it firmly. Rows may omit the clone size; those that give it use once, few, many or a size class.

>14|TRBJ2-1|NA|NA|TRBV6-5
TGTGCCAGCCAGACAGAAAGCTCCTACAATGAGCAGTTCTTC
CASQTESSYNEQFF
>15|TRBJ2-3|TRBD1|NA|TRBV6-4
TGTGCCAGCAGGAACAGGGGGATTAGCACAGATACGCAGTATTTT
CASRNRGISTDTQYF
>15|TRBJ2-7|TRBD2|once|TRBV11-3
TGTGCCAGCAGCCACTCTACGGGAGGGGAGTACGAGCAGTACTTC
CASSHSTGGEYEQYF
>16|TRBJ1-6|NA|NA|TRBV3-1/TRBV3-2
TGTGCCAGCAGCCCCCCCGGGAGCTCCTATAATTCACCCCTCCACTTT
CASSPPGSSYNSPLHF
>15|TRBJ1-1|NA|NA|TRBV18
TGTGCCAGCTCATCTCAATCCGCAGGGGACACTGAAGCTTTCTTT
CASSSQSAGDTEAFF
>14|TRBJ1-6|NA|NA|TRBV18
TGTGCCAGTACGGCGCACAGGGACAATTCACCCCTCCACTTT
CASTAHRDNSPLHF
>14|TRBJ1-2|NA|NA|TRBV15
TGTGCCACCAGCAGAGATGGCGGTAACTATGGCTACACCTTC
CATSRDGGNYGYTF
>15|TRBJ2-7|NA|NA|TRBV7-9
TGTGCCAGCAGCTTAGTCTGGGGCAATCAGGGCGAGCAGTACTTC
CASSLVWGNQGEQYF
>14|TRBJ1-6|NA|few|TRBV30
TGTGCCTGGAGTGTACTGACAGATAATTCACCCCTCCACTTT
CAWSVLTDNSPLHF
>12|TRBJ1-4|NA|few|TRBV12-3/TRBV12-4
TGTGCCAGCAGTATAAGGAGAGAAAAACTGTTTTTT
CASSIRREKLFF
>18|TRBJ1-1|NA|few|TRBV19
TGTGCCAGTAGTATAGAGGGGCCTTACCTGTTATTTTACACTGAAGCTTTCTTT
CASSIEGPYLLFYTEAFF
>16|TRBJ2-7|TRBD1|NA|TRBV24-1
TGTGCCACCAGTGATCCGGGGACAGCTTGGCTTTACGAGCAGTACTTC
CATSDPGTAWLYEQYF
>15|TRBJ2-1|NA|few|TRBV7-3
TGTGCCAGCAGCTTAGGCGGAGTTAGTAAGGATGAGCAGTTCTTC
CASSLGGVSKDEQFF
>14|TRBJ1-5|NA|NA|TRBV19
TGTGCCAGTTGTACCAGCACGGGGGATCAGCCCCAGCATTTT
CASCTSTGDQPQHF
>14|TRBJ1-2|NA|once|TRBV5-1
TGCGCCAGCAGCCTCGGAGGGGCTAACTATGGCTACACCTTC
CASSLGGANYGYTF
>18|TRBJ2-1|TRBD2|few|TRBV29-1
TGCAGCGTTGAAAGCCCGGACTTGCCCCGGGAGGTTTACAATGAGCAGTTCTTC
CSVESPDLPREVYNEQFF
>16|TRBJ2-7|TRBD2|NA|TRBV7-2
TGTGCCAGCAGCTTAGTTTACCTAGCGGGGCCTGACGAGCAGTACTTC
CASSLVYLAGPDEQYF
>13|TRBJ1-2|TRBD1|NA|TRBV19
TGTGCCAGTAGTACCCCGACAGGGTTCGGCTACACCTTC
CASSTPTGFGYTF
>14|TRBJ2-7|NA|NA|TRBV7-9
TGTGCCAGCAACACGGACACATCCTTCTACGAGCAGTACTTC
CASNTDTSFYEQYF
>16|TRBJ2-7|TRBD1|NA|TRBV10-2
TGCGCCAGCAGTGATCGGGACAGGGGCGTTAGTTACGAGCAGTACTTC
CASSDRDRGVSYEQYF
>11|TRBJ1-1|NA|NA|TRBV20-1
TGCAGTGCTACCCAAGGAGGTCCGTCTTTCTTT
CSATQGGPSFF
>13|TRBJ1-1|NA|NA|TRBV28
TGTGCCAGCAGTTGGCGACGAGCCCCTAGGGCTTTCTTT
CASSWRRAPRAFF
>17|TRBJ1-2|NA|NA|TRBV5-5
TGTGCCAGCAGCTTGGCCCCTGCCATCACGGCGGGCTATGGCTACACCTTC
CASSLAPAITAGYGYTF
>13|TRBJ2-1|TRBD2|many|TRBV6-5
TGTGCCAGCAGGACTAGCGGGAGCTATGAGCAGTTCTTC
CASRTSGSYEQFF
>19|TRBJ2-3|TRBD2|once|TRBV24-1
TGTGCCACCAGTGACTACCCTCCGACTAGCGGAATAAGCACAGATACGCAGTATTTT
CATSDYPPTSGISTDTQYF
>15|TRBJ1-5|NA|once|TRBV11-2
TGTGCCAGCAGCTTTACGGCGGGTAGCAATCAGCCCCAGCATTTT
CASSFTAGSNQPQHF
>16|TRBJ1-6|NA|once|TRBV6-2/TRBV6-3
TGTGCCAGCAGTTTCCTTGTGAGAGGGAGGAATTCACCCCTCCACTTT
CASSFLVRGRNSPLHF
>13|TRBJ1-1|NA|once|TRBV6-1
TGTGCCAGCAGTGAAAAGGAACAGGGTGAAGCTTTCTTT
CASSEKEQGEAFF
>17|TRBJ2-1|TRBD2|NA|TRBV24-1
TGTGCCACCAGTGATCCCCCCAGGACTAGCGGGGGGGAAGAGCAGTTCTTC
CATSDPPRTSGGEEQFF
>14|TRBJ1-6|NA|NA|TRBV19
TGTGCCAGTAAGGAGGGATGGGGGTATTCACCCCTCCACTTT
CASKEGWGYSPLHF
>12|TRBJ1-2|NA|NA|TRBV3-1/TRBV3-2
TGTGCCAGCAGCACACTGAGGAGGGGCTACACCTTC
CASSTLRRGYTF
>16|TRBJ2-4|NA|NA|TRBV7-2
TGTGCCAGCAGGGCGAACAGTGTCAGGGGAACGGACATTCAGTACTTC
CASRANSVRGTDIQYF
>15|TRBJ1-1|TRBD1|NA|TRBV18
TGTGCCAGCTCACCACTTTATAGGGGGCACACTGAAGCTTTCTTT
CASSPLYRGHTEAFF
>16|TRBJ2-3|TRBD2|NA|TRBV9
TGTGCCAGCAGCGTATGGCGAAGCGGGGGGACAGATACGCAGTATTTT
CASSVWRSGGTDTQYF
>11|TRBJ2-5|NA|NA|TRBV2
TGTGCCAGCACTAGCTTGGGGACCCAGTACTTC
CASTSLGTQYF